This is a list of T cell receptor beta chains from one sample in a study of T cells in Graves' hyperthyroidism and ophthalmopathy. MiXCR was run by TCRdb on the multiplex PCR reads, yielding one entry per CDR3 protein. The sample lists around 500,000 distinct CDR3 sequences, around 15% seen once, with roughly 13% in the top ten. The specimen sequenced was blood. Receptors originate from a woman in her 40s with Graves' hyperthyroidism. Each CDR3 is given with its conserved first and last residue. Each record gives: D gene, J gene, V gene, clone size, CDR3 DNA, CDR3 protein. A D gene is named only where the DNA matches it firmly. A row's size may be missing; if present it is once, few, many or a size class.

d_call: TRBD1
j_call: TRBJ1-2
v_call: TRBV6-1
clone_size: many
cdr3_nt: TGTGCCAGCAGTACCCGGACAGGCGGGGGCTACACCTTC
cdr3_aa: CASSTRTGGGYTF

d_call: -
j_call: TRBJ2-2
v_call: TRBV30
clone_size: few
cdr3_nt: TGTGCCTGGAATACTGGGAGCGGGACCGGGGAGCTGTTTTTT
cdr3_aa: CAWNTGSGTGELFF

d_call: -
j_call: TRBJ2-7
v_call: TRBV6-1
clone_size: -
cdr3_nt: TGTGCCAGCAGCCCGACCGTCACAGGGAAATACGAGCAGTACTTC
cdr3_aa: CASSPTVTGKYEQYF

d_call: -
j_call: TRBJ2-2
v_call: TRBV6-1
clone_size: -
cdr3_nt: TGTGCCAGCAACAGGGACACCGGGGAGCTGTTTTTT
cdr3_aa: CASNRDTGELFF

d_call: TRBD2
j_call: TRBJ2-3
v_call: TRBV6-1
clone_size: many
cdr3_nt: TGTGCCACCTCGAGGGCTAGCGGGAGGCAAGGGACAGATACGCAGTATTTT
cdr3_aa: CATSRASGRQGTDTQYF

d_call: -
j_call: TRBJ1-1
v_call: TRBV28
clone_size: -
cdr3_nt: TGTGCCAGCAGTTCGCCGGGAATGAACACTGAAGCTATCTTT
cdr3_aa: CASSSPGMNTEAIF

d_call: TRBD2
j_call: TRBJ2-1
v_call: TRBV19
clone_size: once
cdr3_nt: TGTGCCAGTTATAGCGGGAGGGACTTAAATGAGCAGTTCTTC
cdr3_aa: CASYSGRDLNEQFF

d_call: -
j_call: TRBJ2-5
v_call: TRBV5-1
clone_size: many
cdr3_nt: TGCGCCAGCAGCTTGTCCCAGGGCAAAGAGACCCAGTACTTC
cdr3_aa: CASSLSQGKETQYF

d_call: TRBD2
j_call: TRBJ2-1
v_call: TRBV11-2
clone_size: many
cdr3_nt: TGTGCCAGCAGCCCAAATAGCGGGAGCACCCACAATGAGCAGTTCTTC
cdr3_aa: CASSPNSGSTHNEQFF

d_call: TRBD1
j_call: TRBJ1-2
v_call: TRBV20-1
clone_size: -
cdr3_nt: TGCAGTGCTCAGACAGGGGCCTATGGCTACACCTTC
cdr3_aa: CSAQTGAYGYTF

d_call: -
j_call: TRBJ1-5
v_call: TRBV27
clone_size: few
cdr3_nt: TGTGCCAGCAGTTTAATAGGGAATCAGCCCCAGCATTTT
cdr3_aa: CASSLIGNQPQHF

d_call: TRBD1
j_call: TRBJ2-6
v_call: TRBV5-1
clone_size: many
cdr3_nt: TGCGCCAGCAGCTCGCTCGGGACAGGGTACTCTGGGGCCAACGTCCTGACTTTC
cdr3_aa: CASSSLGTGYSGANVLTF

d_call: -
j_call: TRBJ1-1
v_call: TRBV3-1
clone_size: many
cdr3_nt: TGTGCCAGCAGCTCCCGACAGACCATGAACACTGAAGCTTTCTTT
cdr3_aa: CASSSRQTMNTEAFF

d_call: TRBD1
j_call: TRBJ1-5
v_call: TRBV27
clone_size: -
cdr3_nt: TGTGCCAGCGGCGATCCCTCGGGACAGGGGCACAATCAGCCCCAGCATTTT
cdr3_aa: CASGDPSGQGHNQPQHF

d_call: -
j_call: TRBJ2-3
v_call: TRBV28
clone_size: few
cdr3_nt: TGTGCCAGCAGCTTAGAGACCGGGACAGATACGCAGTATTTT
cdr3_aa: CASSLETGTDTQYF

d_call: -
j_call: TRBJ2-2
v_call: TRBV20-1
clone_size: -
cdr3_nt: TGCAGTGGGCAGCGGTCAAACACCGGGGAGCTGTTTTTT
cdr3_aa: CSGQRSNTGELFF

d_call: -
j_call: TRBJ1-1
v_call: TRBV9
clone_size: many
cdr3_nt: TGTGCCAGCAGCGTTAGGTCCATGAACACTGAAGCTTTCTTT
cdr3_aa: CASSVRSMNTEAFF